Presented here are 17 T cell receptor beta chains from one specimen sequenced in a study of T cell responses to AZD1222 COVID-19 vaccine. TCRdb keeps only in-frame clones here, not all; method: immunoSEQ multiplex PCR. The data contain about 210,000 clones, about 94% of them singletons. The source material was peripheral blood, sampled 28 days after the second dose of the MenACWY control vaccine. Receptors originate from an adult who received the MenACWY meningococcal vaccine as a control.

The V and J genes are TRBV3-1 (or the pseudogene TRBV3-2) and TRBJ2-1; 11 bases align to TRBD2. After removal of 1 base from V and 13 bases from J, the junction contained 6 bases not matched to a gene. The CDR3 is 14 amino acids. Germline-derived CDR1 and CDR2 are LGHDT and YNNKEL (reference sequence). In nucleotides, the CDR3 is TGTGCCAGCAGCCAAGCCAATAGCGGGAGGGCCCAGTTCTTC. This encodes CASSQANSGRAQFF.

The J gene is TRBJ2-1, the V gene TRBV25-1; D possibly corresponds to TRBD2 (7 bases). The V end was cut by 3 bases, the J end by 14 bases, with 11 bases between. The CDR3 sequence is 11 residues long. Germline V gene lookup returns CDR1 MGHDK and CDR2 SYGVNS. The CDR3 nucleotides read TGTGCCAGCAGTGAGCGGGGGCGGGAGTTCTTC. This gives the protein CASSERGREFF.

This chain uses TRBV11-3 with TRBJ2-7, with D maybe TRBD2 (5 bases). The CDR3 contains 15 residues. V gave up 2 bases and J gave up 0 bases, with 11 bases separating them. Per the germline V gene, CDR1 is SGHNT and CDR2 is YENEEA. CDR3 protein: CASSLKGGRSYEQYF. CDR3 bases: TGTGCCAGCAGCTTAAAGGGCGGGCGCTCCTACGAGCAGTACTTC.

The chain uses TRBV9 and TRBJ2-1; 7 bases align to TRBD1. Trimming cost V 2 bases and J 5 bases; bases outside gene matches: 4. The CDR3 is 14 residues long. CDR1 SGDLS and CDR2 YYNGEE come from the germline V gene. The CDR3 spells CASSVTGTDNEQFF. CDR3 coding DNA: TGTGCCAGCAGCGTCACCGGGACAGACAATGAGCAGTTCTTC.

The V call is TRBV7-2, the J call TRBJ1-6; D remains unclear. V was clipped by 1 base and J by 9 bases, with 10 bases between them. The CDR3 loop spans 14 amino acids. The germline CDR1 and CDR2 sequences are SGHTA and FQGNSA. The CDR3 DNA sequence: TGTGCCAGCAGCTTAGGCCCGGCAGGTTCACCCCTCCACTTT. Residues: CASSLGPAGSPLHF.

The rearrangement joins TRBV18 to TRBJ2-1, with TRBD2 matching 10 bases. The CDR3 runs 16 residues. Per the germline V gene, CDR1 is KGHSH and CDR2 is LQKENI. V lost 2 bases and J lost 6; bases outside the gene matches: 7. The CDR3: CASSPNLAGVGNEQFF. CDR3 nucleotide sequence: TGTGCCAGCTCACCAAATCTAGCGGGAGTAGGCAATGAGCAGTTCTTC.

This clone was seen just once. This chain links TRBV13 with TRBJ1-6; 7 bases line up with TRBD1. The CDR3 contains 19 residues. The V gene end was trimmed by 1 base and the J gene end by 0 bases; junction bases not matched to a gene: 9. From germline, CDR1 is PRHDT and CDR2 FYEKMQ (reference sequence). The CDR3 DNA sequence: TGTGCCAGCAGCTTAGCCAGGTACGGGACAGTCTCCTATAATTCACCCCTCCACTTT. This codes for CASSLARYGTVSYNSPLHF.

The chain is built from TRBV9 and TRBJ2-5; 9 nucleotides line up with TRBD1. V lost 4 bases, J lost 3 bases, and 13 bases stayed unmatched. Germline CDR1 SGDLS, CDR2 YYNGEE. CDR3 size: 17 residues. CDR3 protein: CASSLDPTGGLEETQYF. Here the CDR3 DNA reads TGTGCCAGCAGCCTGGATCCAACAGGGGGCTTGGAAGAGACCCAGTACTTC.

The chain is built from TRBV5-1 and TRBJ2-1, with 15 bases that match TRBD2. CDR1 SGHRS and CDR2 YFSETQ come from the germline V gene. Losses at the gene ends were 4 bases for V and 2 bases for J; bases not matched to a gene: 4. The CDR3 runs to 17 residues. The CDR3 is CASSAGLAGGTYNEQFF. CDR3 DNA: TGCGCCAGCAGCGCGGGACTAGCGGGAGGAACCTACAATGAGCAGTTCTTC.

The chain carries TRBV28 and TRBJ2-2, with 8 bases identical to TRBD2. Germline V gives CDR1 MDHEN, CDR2 SYDVKM. V was clipped by 11 bases and J by 2 bases; unmatched bases: 13. The CDR3 is made up of 16 amino acids. CDR3 in amino acids: CAPNLKLAANTGELFF. The CDR3 bases are TGTGCCCCCAATCTAAAACTAGCGGCTAACACCGGGGAGCTGTTTTTT.

This chain links TRBV6-1 with TRBJ2-3; unclear D gene. V shed 1 base and J shed 4 bases, with 6 bases lying between them. Germline V gene data show CDR1 as MNHNS and CDR2 as SASEGT. This CDR3 has 13 residues. This chain's CDR3 is CASSEETPDTQYF. The CDR3 DNA sequence: TGTGCCAGCAGTGAAGAGACGCCAGATACGCAGTATTTT.

The chain uses TRBV2 and TRBJ2-3; 12 bases are a match to TRBD2. The CDR3 loop spans 16 amino acids. Trimming cost V 8 bases and J 2 bases; bases outside gene matches: 8. CDR1 is SNHLY and CDR2 is FYNNEI in the germline V gene. The CDR3 nucleotides are TGTGCCAGCTTACTAGCGGGAGGTTCGAACACAGATACGCAGTATTTT. Translation: CASLLAGGSNTDTQYF.

The chain combines TRBV4-2 with TRBJ2-1; 10 bases are a match to TRBD1. V was pared by 4 bases and J by 7 bases, with 10 bases of the junction left unmatched. The CDR3 covers 16 residues. CDR1 is LGHNA, CDR2 YNFKEQ, per germline. This CDR3 is CASSLDRGLIGNEQFF. The DNA for the CDR3 is TGTGCCAGCAGCCTCGACAGGGGGCTAATAGGAAATGAGCAGTTCTTC.

The chain combines TRBV29-1 with TRBJ2-4; 8 bases match TRBD2. Germline values: CDR1 SQVTM, CDR2 ANQGSEA. After removal of 4 bases from V and 0 bases from J, the junction contained 5 bases not matched to a gene. CDR3 length: 15 amino acids. CDR3 protein: CSVGNGRGAKNIQYF. CDR3 coding DNA: TGCAGCGTTGGAAACGGGAGGGGAGCCAAAAACATTCAGTACTTC.

The chain uses TRBV5-1 and TRBJ1-2, with TRBD1 as a possible D gene (6 bases). The V and J ends lost 3 bases and 13 bases respectively, with 13 bases between them. From germline, CDR1 is SGHRS and CDR2 YFSETQ. The CDR3 sequence is 11 residues long. The CDR3 protein is CASSSGGGSTF. The CDR3 DNA follows: TGCGCCAGCAGCTCGGGAGGGGGTTCCACCTTC.

This chain links TRBV6-6 with TRBJ2-7; a weak D match, TRBD1 (5 bases). Germline V gene sequence: CDR1 MNHNY, CDR2 SVGAGI (reference sequence). The CDR3 runs to 13 residues. V gave up 4 bases and J gave up 0 bases, with 7 bases separating them. In DNA, the CDR3 is TGTGCCAGCAGTTGGGGCGGCTCCTACGAGCAGTACTTC. Protein: CASSWGGSYEQYF.

In its sample, this clone was seen a few times. The rearrangement joins TRBV7-2 to TRBJ2-3, with 10 bases identical to TRBD1. V lost 3 bases and J lost 4; bases outside the gene matches: 7. CDR3 size: 16 residues. Germline V gene data show CDR1 as SGHTA and CDR2 as FQGNSA. CDR3 in amino acids: CASSLRQGASSDTQYF. The DNA for the CDR3 is TGTGCCAGCAGCTTGAGACAGGGGGCCTCGTCAGATACGCAGTATTTT.